The source of this TCR beta chain is a study of graft-versus-host responses after intestinal transplantation. Produced via immunoSEQ multiplex PCR; TCRdb's table is partial and in-frame only. The repertoire consists of approximately 89,000 clones, with 90% to 95% occurring once and the leading ten covering roughly 0.17%. This CDR3 region has 13 residues. V lost 3 bases and J lost 2, with 10 bases in between. The germline V gene has CDR1 GTSNPN and CDR2 SVGIG (reference sequence). Findings and caveats of the study: After transplant, early declines in HvG clones were associated with peak levels of circulating GvH clones.

Worth noting for this clone: Its target is not known.

V usage is TRBV30 and J usage is TRBJ1-2; the D is unclear. This TCR was sampled from a human donor who received an intestinal transplant. Material: unstimulated CD4+ T cells sorted from spleen or lymph node cells, obtained before intestinal transplant. CDR3 region: CAWSPFLNYGYTF. The CDR3 region has the DNA TGTGCCTGGAGCCCCTTCCTAAACTATGGCTACACCTTC.